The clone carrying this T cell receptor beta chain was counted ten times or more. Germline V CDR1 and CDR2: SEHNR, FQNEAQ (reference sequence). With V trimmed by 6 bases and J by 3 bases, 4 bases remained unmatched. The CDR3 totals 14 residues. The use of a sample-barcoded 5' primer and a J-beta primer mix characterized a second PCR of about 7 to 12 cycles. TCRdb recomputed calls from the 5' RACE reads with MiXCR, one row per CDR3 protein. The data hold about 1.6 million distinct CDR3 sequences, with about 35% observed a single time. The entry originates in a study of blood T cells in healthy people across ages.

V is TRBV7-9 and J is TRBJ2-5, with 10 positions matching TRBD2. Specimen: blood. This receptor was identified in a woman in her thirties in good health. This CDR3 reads CASRLGLAEETQYF. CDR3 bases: TGTGCCAGCAGACTCGGACTAGCGGAAGAGACCCAGTACTTC.